This T cell receptor beta chain was identified in a study of follicular helper T cells after annual influenza vaccination (dated 2017 in TCRdb). The study in broad terms: After each seasonal influenza vaccination, blood was collected on days 0, 7 and 28. To study recall of cTfh clones, some subjects were followed across successive annual vaccinations spanning the 2013-2014, 2014-2015 and 2015-2016 seasons. One week after vaccination, a second recruited cohort of approximately 11 subjects (Table S1) displayed a similar ICOS+CD38+ cTfh response. Six subjects had multi-year samples: four covered two vaccination seasons and two covered three seasons. The 2015 samples were processed right after collection, while the 2013-2014 samples were cryopreserved. What the work shows at the level of the full study, not this receptor alone: Rare clonotypes could not be sampled because productive TCRB sequences were recovered from only roughly 9.5-20% of the analyzed cells. Day 7 ICOS+CD38+ clones were most often found later in ICOS-CD38- cTfh, suggesting that subset may serve as a memory reservoir. Successive annual vaccinations recalled a recurrent oligoclonal ICOS+CD38+ cTfh response that contained tetramer and AIM influenza-specific clonotypes. ICOS+CD38+ cTfh clonality correlated with the frequency of that population, and its change correlated with the change in circulating plasmablast frequency.

Receptor libraries were prepared by the immunoSEQ multiplex PCR assay. Adaptive Biotechnologies handled the TCRB amplification, library preparation, sequencing and preliminary bioinformatics at Survey level resolution. TCRB sequencing used multiplex PCR amplification of genomic DNA from sorted cTfh populations. The source study handled its data this way. Clonality was computed in R as 1 minus normalized Shannon entropy; the Gini index was calculated with the R package ineq. Overlap score was defined as the summed counts of shared sequences divided by the total counts of all sequences in both compared samples. The significance of shared clonotypes was tested with Fisher's exact test, assuming a theoretical repertoire of 10^7 TCRB sequences. Imported from immuneACCESS, the table was reduced by TCRdb to in-frame sequences with V and J called. These copies leave out some clones; in studies compared against another copy, an unresolved V gene accounts for under half, and the cause of the remainder is not known. That table gives V, J and clone size, and the DNA gave D and trimming. Counted in this sample were 1,300 to 1,500 clones; about four fifths of them appeared once. Less than 4% of the sample lies in the top ten.

Notes on this clone: This receptor's antigen is unknown. No much larger clone exists at a distance of one base, and base qualities are not known.

Read against the paper, the sample's time point label means: 2015-2016 season, 7 days after influenza vaccination. Seasonal inactivated influenza vaccine (Fluvarix) was administered to adults, and sorted blood CD4 subsets were tracked by TCRB sequencing before and after vaccination. To be eligible, subjects had to live in the community and must not have received influenza vaccine in the previous 6 months. Subjects were excluded for influenza vaccine contraindications, substance abuse, HIV/AIDS, active malignancy, immunomodulatory medication, or active illness such as respiratory infection. Between about 35 and 110 mL of blood was sampled per time point. Non-naive CD4+CXCR5+PD-1+ cells were defined as circulating Tfh and were sorted into ICOS+CD38+ and ICOS-CD38- fractions. PBMC were isolated using Ficoll-Paque PLUS or SepMate separation. Before DNA was extracted, the cell subsets were sorted from PBMC using a BD FACS Aria.

CDR1 is given as SQVTM and CDR2 as ANQGSEA, both from the germline V gene. The CDR3 runs 14 amino acids, cysteine and phenylalanine included. The read is trimmed to its CDR3 DNA, 42 bases read in frame from base 1. Unmatched junction bases come to 10, with V trimmed by 7 bases and J by 5 bases. Sequencing used CXCR5+ CD38+ circulating T follicular helper cells from blood, obtained 7 days after influenza vaccination. This specimen's cell subset or site label, per the study, means: circulating Tfh, non-naive CD4+CXCR5+PD-1+ (ICOS+CD38+ or ICOS-CD38-). This clonotype was sampled from an adult who received the influenza vaccine. The rearranged segments are TRBV29-1 and TRBJ2-3; the junction holds 9 bases that match TRBD2. The CDR3 loop reads CSARAGGAGDTQYF. The DNA reads as follows: TGCAGCGCTCGGGCGGGGGGGGCCGGAGATACGCAGTATTTT.